This TCR beta chain was sequenced during a study of blood T cell repertoires in COVID-19. This CDR3 region has 13 residues. Trimming took 5 bases from V and 10 from J; bases not matched to a gene: 8. Germline V gene sequence: CDR1 KGHSH, CDR2 LQKENI. Measured with immunoSEQ multiplex PCR; TCRdb has only the in-frame clones, and not every one. The sample has some 170,000 clones, roughly 84% seen once. This receptor was taken from a human donor with acute COVID-19. The donor label of this sample is uncertain. The gene calls are TRBV18 and TRBJ2-1; 7 nucleotides match TRBD1. Sequencing was performed on PBMCs or T cells enriched from blood (not recorded which). The CDR3 bases are TGTGCCAGCTCATCGAGGGACAGCGGAGAGCAGTTCTTC. Translating gives CASSSRDSGEQFF.